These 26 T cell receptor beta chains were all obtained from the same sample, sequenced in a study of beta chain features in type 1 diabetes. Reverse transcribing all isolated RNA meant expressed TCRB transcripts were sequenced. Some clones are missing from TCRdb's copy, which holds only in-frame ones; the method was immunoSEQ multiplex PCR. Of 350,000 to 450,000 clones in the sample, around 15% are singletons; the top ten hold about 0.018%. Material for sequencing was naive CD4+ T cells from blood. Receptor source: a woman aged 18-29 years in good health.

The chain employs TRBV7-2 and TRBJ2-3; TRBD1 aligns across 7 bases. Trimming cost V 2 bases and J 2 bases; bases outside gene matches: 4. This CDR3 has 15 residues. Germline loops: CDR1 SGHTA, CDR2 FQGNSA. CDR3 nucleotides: TGTGCCAGCAGCTTAACAGGGGTTAACACAGATACGCAGTATTTT. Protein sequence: CASSLTGVNTDTQYF. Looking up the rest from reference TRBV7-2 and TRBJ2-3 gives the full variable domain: GAGVSQSPSNKVTEKGKDVELRCDPISGHTALYWYRQSLGQGLEFLIYFQGNSAPDKSGLPSDRFSAERTGGSVSTLTIQRTQQEDSAVYLCASSLTGVNTDTQYFGPGTRLTVL.

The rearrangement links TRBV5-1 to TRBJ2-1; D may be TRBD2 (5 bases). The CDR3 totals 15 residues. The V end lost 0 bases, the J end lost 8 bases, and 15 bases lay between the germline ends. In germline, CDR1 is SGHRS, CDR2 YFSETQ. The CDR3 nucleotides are TGCGCCAGCAGCTTGGACGGAGGCCCGTGGGATGAGCAGTTCTTC. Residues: CASSLDGGPWDEQFF. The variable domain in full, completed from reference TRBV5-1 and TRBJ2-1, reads KAGVTQTPRYLIKTRGQQVTLSCSPISGHRSVSWYQQTPGQGLQFLFEYFSETQRNKGNFPGRFSGRQFSNSRSEMNVSTLELGDSALYLCASSLDGGPWDEQFFGPGTRLTVL.

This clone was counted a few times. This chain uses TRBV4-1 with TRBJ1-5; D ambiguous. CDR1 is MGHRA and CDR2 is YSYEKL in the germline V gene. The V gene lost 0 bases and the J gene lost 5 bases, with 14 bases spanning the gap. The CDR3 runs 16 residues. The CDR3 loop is CASSQDERQAYQPQHF. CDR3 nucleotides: TGCGCCAGCAGCCAAGATGAAAGGCAGGCCTATCAGCCCCAGCATTTT.

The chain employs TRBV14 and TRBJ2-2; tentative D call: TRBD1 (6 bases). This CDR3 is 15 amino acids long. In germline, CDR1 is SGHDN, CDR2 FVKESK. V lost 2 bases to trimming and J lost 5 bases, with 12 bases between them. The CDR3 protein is CASSQIRGKTGELFF. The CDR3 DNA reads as TGTGCCAGCAGCCAAATAAGGGGGAAGACCGGGGAGCTGTTTTTT.

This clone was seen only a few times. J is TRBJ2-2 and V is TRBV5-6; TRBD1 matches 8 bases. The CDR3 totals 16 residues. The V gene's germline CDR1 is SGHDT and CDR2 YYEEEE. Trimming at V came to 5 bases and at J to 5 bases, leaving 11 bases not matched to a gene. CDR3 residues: CASSYRTGRNTGELFF. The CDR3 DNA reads TGTGCCAGCAGTTACCGGACAGGGAGAAATACCGGGGAGCTGTTTTTT.

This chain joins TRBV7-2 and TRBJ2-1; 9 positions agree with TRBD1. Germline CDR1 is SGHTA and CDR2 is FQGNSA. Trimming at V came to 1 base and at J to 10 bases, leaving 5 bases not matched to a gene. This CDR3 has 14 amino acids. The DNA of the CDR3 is TGTGCCAGCAGCTTAGAGGGACAGGGTAGGGAGCAGTTCTTC. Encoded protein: CASSLEGQGREQFF.

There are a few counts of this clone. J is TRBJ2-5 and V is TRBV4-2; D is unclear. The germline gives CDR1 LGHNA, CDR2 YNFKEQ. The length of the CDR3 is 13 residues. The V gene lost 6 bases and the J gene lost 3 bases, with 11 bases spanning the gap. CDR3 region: CASSLNLEETQYF. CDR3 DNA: TGTGCCAGCAGTCTCAACCTAGAAGAGACCCAGTACTTC.

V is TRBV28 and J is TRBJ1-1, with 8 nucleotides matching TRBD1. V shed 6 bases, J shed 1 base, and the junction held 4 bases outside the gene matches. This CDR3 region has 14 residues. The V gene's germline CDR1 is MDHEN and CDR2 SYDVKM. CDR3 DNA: TGTGCCAGCAGAGACAGGGGCCAGAACACTGAAGCTTTCTTT. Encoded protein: CASRDRGQNTEAFF.

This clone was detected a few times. The CDR3 here is CASSKAVTGITEQYF. DNA of the CDR3: TGTGCCAGCAGCAAAGCGGTGACAGGGATCACCGAGCAGTACTTC. The chain has TRBV7-9 and TRBJ2-7; 7 bases fit TRBD1. The ends lost 5 bases at V and 6 bases at J; junction bases unmatched: 13. The CDR3 is 15 residues long. CDR1 SEHNR and CDR2 FQNEAQ come from the germline V gene (reference sequence).

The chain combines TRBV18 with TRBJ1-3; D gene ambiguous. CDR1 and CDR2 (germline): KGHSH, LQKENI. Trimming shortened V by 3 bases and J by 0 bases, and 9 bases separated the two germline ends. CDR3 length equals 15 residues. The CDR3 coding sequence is TGTGCCAGCTCACCTATTGAGCACTCTGGAAACACCATATATTTT. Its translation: CASSPIEHSGNTIYF.

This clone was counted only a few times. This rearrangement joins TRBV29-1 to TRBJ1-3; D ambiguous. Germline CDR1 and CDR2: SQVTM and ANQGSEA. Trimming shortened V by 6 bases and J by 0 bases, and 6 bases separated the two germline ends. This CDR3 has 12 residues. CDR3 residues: CSVESSGNTIYF. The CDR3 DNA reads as TGCAGCGTCGAGAGCTCTGGAAACACCATATATTTT.

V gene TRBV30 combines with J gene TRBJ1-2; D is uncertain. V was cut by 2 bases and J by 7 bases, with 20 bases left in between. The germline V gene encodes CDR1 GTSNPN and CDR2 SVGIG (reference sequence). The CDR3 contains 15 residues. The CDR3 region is CAWSPGGHVGSGYTF. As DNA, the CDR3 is TGTGCCTGGAGTCCCGGTGGGCACGTAGGATCTGGCTACACCTTC.

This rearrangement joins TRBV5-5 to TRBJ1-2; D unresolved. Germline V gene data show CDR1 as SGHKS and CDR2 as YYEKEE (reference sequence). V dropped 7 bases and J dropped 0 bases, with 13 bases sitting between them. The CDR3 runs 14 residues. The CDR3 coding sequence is TGTGCCAGCGGAGTACCTGGAGCTAACTATGGCTACACCTTC. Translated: CASGVPGANYGYTF.

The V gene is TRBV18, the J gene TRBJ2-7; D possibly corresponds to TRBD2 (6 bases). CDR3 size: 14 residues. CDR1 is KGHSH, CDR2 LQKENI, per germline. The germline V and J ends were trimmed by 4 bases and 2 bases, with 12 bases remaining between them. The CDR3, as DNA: TGTGCCAGCTCACTAACCCGGGGGACCTACGAGCAGTACTTC. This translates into CASSLTRGTYEQYF.

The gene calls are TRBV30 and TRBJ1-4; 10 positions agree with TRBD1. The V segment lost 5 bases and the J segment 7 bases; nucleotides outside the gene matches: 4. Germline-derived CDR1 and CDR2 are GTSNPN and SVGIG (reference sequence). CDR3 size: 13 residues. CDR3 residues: CAWRQGAGEKLFF. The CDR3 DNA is TGTGCCTGGCGACAGGGGGCCGGTGAAAAACTGTTTTTT. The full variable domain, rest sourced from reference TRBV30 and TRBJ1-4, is SQTIHQWPATLVQPVGSPLSLECTVEGTSNPNLYWYRQAAGRGLQLLFYSVGIGQISSEVPQNLSASRPQDRQFILSSKKLLLSDSGFYLCAWRQGAGEKLFFGSGTQLSVL.

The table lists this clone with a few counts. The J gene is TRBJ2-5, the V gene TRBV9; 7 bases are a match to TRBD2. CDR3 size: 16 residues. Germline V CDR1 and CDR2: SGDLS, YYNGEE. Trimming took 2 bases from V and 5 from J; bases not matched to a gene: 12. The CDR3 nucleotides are TGTGCCAGCAGCGTCGGCTCCGGGACTATGGTTGAGACCCAGTACTTC. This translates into CASSVGSGTMVETQYF. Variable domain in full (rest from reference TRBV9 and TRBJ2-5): DSGVTQTPKHLITATGQRVTLRCSPRSGDLSVYWYQQSLDQGLQFLIQYYNGEERAKGNILERFSAQQFPDLHSELNLSSLELGDSALYFCASSVGSGTMVETQYFGPGTRLLVL.

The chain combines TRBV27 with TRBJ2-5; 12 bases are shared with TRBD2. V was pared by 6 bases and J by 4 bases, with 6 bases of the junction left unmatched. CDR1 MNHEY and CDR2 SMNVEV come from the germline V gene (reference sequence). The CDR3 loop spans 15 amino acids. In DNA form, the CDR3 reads TGTGCCAGCAGCCTTATGGGACTAGCGGGAGAGACCCAGTACTTC. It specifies CASSLMGLAGETQYF.

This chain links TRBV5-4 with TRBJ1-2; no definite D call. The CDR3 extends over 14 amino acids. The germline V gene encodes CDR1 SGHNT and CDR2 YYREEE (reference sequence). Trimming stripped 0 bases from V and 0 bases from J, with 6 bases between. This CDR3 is CASSLDGANYGYTF. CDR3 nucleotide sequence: TGTGCCAGCAGCTTGGACGGGGCTAACTATGGCTACACCTTC.

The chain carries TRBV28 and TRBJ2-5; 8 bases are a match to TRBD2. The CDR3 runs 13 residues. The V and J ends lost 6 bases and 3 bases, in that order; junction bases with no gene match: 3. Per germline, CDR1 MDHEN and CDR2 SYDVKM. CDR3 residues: CASRRLAKETQYF. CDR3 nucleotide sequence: TGTGCCAGCAGGAGACTAGCGAAAGAGACCCAGTACTTC.

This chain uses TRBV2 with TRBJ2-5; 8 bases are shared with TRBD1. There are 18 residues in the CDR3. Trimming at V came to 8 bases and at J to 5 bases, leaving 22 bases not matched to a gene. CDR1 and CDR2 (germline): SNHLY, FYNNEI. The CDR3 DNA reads TGTGCCAGCGCCCCGATTTATACGGGCAGGGGGCAGCGGGAGACCCAGTACTTC. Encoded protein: CASAPIYTGRGQRETQYF.

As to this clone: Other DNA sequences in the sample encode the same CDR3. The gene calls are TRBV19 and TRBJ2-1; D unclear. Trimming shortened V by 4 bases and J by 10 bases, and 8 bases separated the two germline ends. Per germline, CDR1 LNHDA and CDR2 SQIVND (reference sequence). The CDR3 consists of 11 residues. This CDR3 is CASSNRVEQFF. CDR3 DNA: TGTGCCAGTAGTAACAGAGTCGAGCAGTTCTTC.

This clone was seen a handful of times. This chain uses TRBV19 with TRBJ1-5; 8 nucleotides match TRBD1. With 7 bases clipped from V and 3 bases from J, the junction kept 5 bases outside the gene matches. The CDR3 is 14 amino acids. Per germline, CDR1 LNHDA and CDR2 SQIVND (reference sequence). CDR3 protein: CASTGQVNNQPQHF. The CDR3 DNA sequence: TGTGCCAGTACGGGACAGGTCAACAATCAGCCCCAGCATTTT.

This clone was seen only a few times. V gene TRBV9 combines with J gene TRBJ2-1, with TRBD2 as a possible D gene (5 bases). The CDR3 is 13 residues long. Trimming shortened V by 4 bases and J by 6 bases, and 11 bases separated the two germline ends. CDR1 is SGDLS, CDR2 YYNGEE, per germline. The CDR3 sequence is CASSPPSGNEQFF. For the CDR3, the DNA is TGTGCCAGCAGCCCCCCGAGCGGCAATGAGCAGTTCTTC.

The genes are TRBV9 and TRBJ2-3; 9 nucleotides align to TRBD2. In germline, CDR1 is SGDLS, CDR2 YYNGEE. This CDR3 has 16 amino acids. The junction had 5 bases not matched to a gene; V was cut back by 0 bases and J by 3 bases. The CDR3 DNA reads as TGTGCCAGCAGCGTAGTTGCGGGAGGGAGAACAGATACGCAGTATTTT. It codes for CASSVVAGGRTDTQYF. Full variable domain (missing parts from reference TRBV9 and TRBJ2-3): DSGVTQTPKHLITATGQRVTLRCSPRSGDLSVYWYQQSLDQGLQFLIQYYNGEERAKGNILERFSAQQFPDLHSELNLSSLELGDSALYFCASSVVAGGRTDTQYFGPGTRLTVL.

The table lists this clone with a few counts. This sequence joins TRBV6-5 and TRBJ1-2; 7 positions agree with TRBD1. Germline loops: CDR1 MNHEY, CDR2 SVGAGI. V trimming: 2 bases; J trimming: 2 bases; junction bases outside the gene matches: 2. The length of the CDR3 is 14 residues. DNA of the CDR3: TGTGCCAGCAGTTACCAGGACAGGAACTATGGCTACACCTTC. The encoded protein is CASSYQDRNYGYTF.

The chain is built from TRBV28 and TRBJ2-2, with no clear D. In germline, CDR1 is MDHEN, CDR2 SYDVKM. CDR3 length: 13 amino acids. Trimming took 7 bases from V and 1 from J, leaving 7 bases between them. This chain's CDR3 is CASIEENTGELFF. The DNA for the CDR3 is TGTGCCAGCATCGAGGAGAACACCGGGGAGCTGTTTTTT.